A selection of T cell receptor beta chains follows, all from one sample in a study of CD8 T cells in Susac syndrome. MiXCR, applied by TCRdb to the immunoSEQ multiplex PCR reads, yields one record per CDR3 protein. The data contain hundreds of thousands of distinct CDR3 sequences, less than 95% of them singletons. What was sequenced was CD4+ T cells from PBMCs. These receptors originate from a human donor with Susac syndrome. The CDR3 runs from the conserved cysteine through the conserved F or W. The D gene is left open where the match is weak. Size tells how often a clone was seen (once, few, many) or the class of an expanded clone, and some rows leave it out.

NA	TRBV2	TRBJ2-5	NA	TGTGCCAGCAGTGGTAGGACTGAAGAGACCCAGTACTTC	CASSGRTEETQYF
NA	TRBV5-1	TRBJ2-3	NA	TGCGCCAGCAGCTTAGAACATGCCCAAGATACGCAGTATTTT	CASSLEHAQDTQYF
NA	TRBV5-1	TRBJ1-6	NA	TGCGCCAGCAGCTTGGGGGGGGGCATTAATTCACCCCTCCACTTT	CASSLGGGINSPLHF
NA	TRBV19	TRBJ1-1	NA	TGTGCCAGTAGGAGAGACTCCAGCACTGAAGCTTTCTTT	CASRRDSSTEAFF
NA	TRBV15	TRBJ1-2	NA	TGTGCCACCAGCTCCATGGGGCGAGGCTATGGCTACACCTTC	CATSSMGRGYGYTF
TRBD2	TRBV14	TRBJ2-3	NA	TGTGCCAGCAGCCGAGAAGCGGGGGTGAGCACAGATACGCAGTATTTT	CASSREAGVSTDTQYF
NA	TRBV4-2	TRBJ1-3	NA	TGTGCCAGCAGCCAAGAAGACGGCGGGGGGTACACCATATATTTT	CASSQEDGGGYTIYF
NA	TRBV28	TRBJ1-5	NA	TGTGCCAGCAGGGTCAGCGGCCCCAGGGCTCAGCCCCAGCATTTT	CASRVSGPRAQPQHF
NA	TRBV20-1	TRBJ2-5	few	TGCAGTGCTAGGGGTGAGACCCAGTACTTC	CSARGETQYF
TRBD1	TRBV27	TRBJ2-7	NA	TGTGCCAGCATCGACCGGGGGACAGGGGCCGGCGAGCAGTACTTC	CASIDRGTGAGEQYF
NA	TRBV29-1	TRBJ1-3	NA	TGCAGCGTTGAGACAGGCTCTGGAAACACCATATATTTT	CSVETGSGNTIYF
NA	TRBV29-1	TRBJ2-3	NA	TGCAGCGTCTTAAGCCCTCTCACAGATACGCAGTATTTT	CSVLSPLTDTQYF
NA	TRBV11-3	TRBJ2-3	NA	TGTGCCAGCAGAGGGCCGACAGCAGATACGCAGTATTTT	CASRGPTADTQYF
NA	TRBV9	TRBJ1-1	NA	TGTGCCAGCAGCGTATTGACGGGGACTGAAGCTTTCTTT	CASSVLTGTEAFF
TRBD2	TRBV20-1	TRBJ2-3	NA	TGCAGTGCTAGAGGGACTAGCGGGGGGGTCAATACGCAGTATTTT	CSARGTSGGVNTQYF
NA	TRBV9	TRBJ1-4	NA	TGTGCCAGCACCTCGAGTCAGGGAGCGGAAAAACTGTTTTTT	CASTSSQGAEKLFF
NA	TRBV5-1	TRBJ2-3	NA	TGCGCCAGCAGCCCGGCGGGCACAGATACGCAGTATTTT	CASSPAGTDTQYF
NA	TRBV4-2	TRBJ2-7	NA	TGTGCCAGCAGCCGCTCCTCGGGCGAAAGCTCCTACGAGCAGTACTTC	CASSRSSGESSYEQYF
TRBD2	TRBV20-1	TRBJ2-1	once	TGCAGTATTAAGAGCGGGGGGATGGTCCGGGAGCAGTTCTTC	CSIKSGGMVREQFF
NA	TRBV2	TRBJ2-5	once	TGTGCCAGCAGTACAAACAGGGAGGAGACCCAGTACTTC	CASSTNREETQYF
NA	TRBV2	TRBJ1-5	NA	TGTGCCAGCACAGGGGACGGTGGCAATCAGCCCCAGCATTTT	CASTGDGGNQPQHF
NA	TRBV5-6	TRBJ2-3	NA	TGTGCCAGCAGCACCCTACAGGTCCCTTCCACGGATACGCAGTATTTT	CASSTLQVPSTDTQYF
NA	TRBV20-1	TRBJ1-1	NA	TGCAGTGTTATAGACAGGAACACTGAAGCTTTCTTT	CSVIDRNTEAFF
NA	TRBV7-3	TRBJ2-3	NA	TGTGCCAGTACCGACTCTCCCGGCACAGATACGCAGTATTTT	CASTDSPGTDTQYF